These 8 T cell receptor beta chains came from one sample sequenced in a study of identical twins. TCRdb re-called the 5' RACE reads through MiXCR, storing one row per CDR3 protein. This sample has 230,000 or so distinct CDR3 sequences, with about 8% found just once. The sample also formed part of further work on yellow fever vaccine responses in identical twins.

Sequenced: CD8+ T cells sorted from blood. The receptors derive from a woman aged 18-29 years in good health.

This chain links TRBV7-2 with TRBJ2-7, with 8 nucleotides matching TRBD2. This CDR3 has 16 amino acids. Germline CDR1 SGHTA, CDR2 FQGNSA. V gave up 2 bases and J gave up 6 bases; unmatched junction bases: 12. The CDR3 coding sequence is TGTGCCAGCAGCTTAACTGGACTAGCCGCTTCCCGCGAGCAGTACTTC. Translating gives CASSLTGLAASREQYF.

This clonotype has only a few counts. The chain uses TRBV6-5 and TRBJ1-5; possibly TRBD1 for D (5 bases). The CDR3 totals 15 residues. From germline, CDR1 is MNHEY and CDR2 SVGAGI. Trimming left V 0 bases short and J 13 bases short, with 19 bases between. The CDR3 sequence is CASSYSLQGLGTQHF. Here the CDR3 DNA reads TGTGCCAGCAGTTACTCGTTGCAGGGACTCGGTACGCAGCATTTT.

The chain combines TRBV7-9 with TRBJ1-5; D not certain. This CDR3 is built from 14 residues. Germline loops: CDR1 SEHNR, CDR2 FQNEAQ (reference sequence). V gave up 4 bases and J gave up 2 bases, with 9 bases separating them. In DNA, the CDR3 is TGTGCCAGCAGCTCTCAGGAACGCAATCAGCCCCAGCATTTT. It translates to CASSSQERNQPQHF.

This clonotype was picked up a small number of times. This chain connects TRBV11-2 to TRBJ1-5; D may be TRBD1 (6 bases). The CDR3 is made up of 18 amino acids. Germline CDR1 and CDR2: SGHAT and FQNNGV. The germline V and J ends were trimmed by 5 bases and 2 bases, with 22 bases remaining between them. The CDR3 DNA follows: TGTGCCAGCAGCGTCGAGGGGGAGTCCTCCGTGGGCAATCAGCCCCAGCATTTT. This gives the protein CASSVEGESSVGNQPQHF.

This chain joins TRBV4-1 and TRBJ1-1, with 7 bases identical to TRBD1. With V trimmed by 3 bases and J by 3 bases, 7 bases remained unmatched. Germline V lookup: CDR1 MGHRA, CDR2 YSYEKL. This CDR3 is built from 15 residues. The CDR3 reads CASSHVTGLYTEAFF. The CDR3 coding sequence is TGCGCCAGCAGCCACGTGACAGGGCTGTACACTGAAGCTTTCTTT.

This clonotype has just a few counts. The chain is built from TRBV15 and TRBJ1-1, with D tentatively TRBD1 (5 bases). Germline assignment: CDR1 LNHNV and CDR2 YYDKDF (reference sequence). Trimming shortened V by 0 bases and J by 1 base, and 9 bases separated the two germline ends. The CDR3 contains 15 residues. The DNA for the CDR3 is TGTGCCACCAGCAGAGAATGGGGACGGAACACTGAAGCTTTCTTT. It is translated as CATSREWGRNTEAFF.

This clonotype came up a few times. Relative to the germline gene, one junction end is altered; a read error may explain this. The J gene is TRBJ2-5, the V gene TRBV7-7, with 7 bases aligning to TRBD2. The germline V gene encodes CDR1 SSHAT and CDR2 FNYEAQ (reference sequence). This CDR3 region has 16 residues. The CDR3 reads CASSLNFGLAEETQYF. The CDR3 DNA sequence: TGTGCTAGCAGCTTAAACTTCGGGCTAGCGGAAGAGACCCAGTACTTC.

This clonotype came up many times. The gene calls are TRBV28 and TRBJ2-3; D remains ambiguous. Germline-derived CDR1 and CDR2 are MDHEN and SYDVKM. This CDR3 has 12 amino acids. V was clipped by 3 bases and J by 3 bases, with 4 bases between them. The DNA of the CDR3 is TGTGCCAGCAGTTTGTATACAGATACGCAGTATTTT. This gives the protein CASSLYTDTQYF.